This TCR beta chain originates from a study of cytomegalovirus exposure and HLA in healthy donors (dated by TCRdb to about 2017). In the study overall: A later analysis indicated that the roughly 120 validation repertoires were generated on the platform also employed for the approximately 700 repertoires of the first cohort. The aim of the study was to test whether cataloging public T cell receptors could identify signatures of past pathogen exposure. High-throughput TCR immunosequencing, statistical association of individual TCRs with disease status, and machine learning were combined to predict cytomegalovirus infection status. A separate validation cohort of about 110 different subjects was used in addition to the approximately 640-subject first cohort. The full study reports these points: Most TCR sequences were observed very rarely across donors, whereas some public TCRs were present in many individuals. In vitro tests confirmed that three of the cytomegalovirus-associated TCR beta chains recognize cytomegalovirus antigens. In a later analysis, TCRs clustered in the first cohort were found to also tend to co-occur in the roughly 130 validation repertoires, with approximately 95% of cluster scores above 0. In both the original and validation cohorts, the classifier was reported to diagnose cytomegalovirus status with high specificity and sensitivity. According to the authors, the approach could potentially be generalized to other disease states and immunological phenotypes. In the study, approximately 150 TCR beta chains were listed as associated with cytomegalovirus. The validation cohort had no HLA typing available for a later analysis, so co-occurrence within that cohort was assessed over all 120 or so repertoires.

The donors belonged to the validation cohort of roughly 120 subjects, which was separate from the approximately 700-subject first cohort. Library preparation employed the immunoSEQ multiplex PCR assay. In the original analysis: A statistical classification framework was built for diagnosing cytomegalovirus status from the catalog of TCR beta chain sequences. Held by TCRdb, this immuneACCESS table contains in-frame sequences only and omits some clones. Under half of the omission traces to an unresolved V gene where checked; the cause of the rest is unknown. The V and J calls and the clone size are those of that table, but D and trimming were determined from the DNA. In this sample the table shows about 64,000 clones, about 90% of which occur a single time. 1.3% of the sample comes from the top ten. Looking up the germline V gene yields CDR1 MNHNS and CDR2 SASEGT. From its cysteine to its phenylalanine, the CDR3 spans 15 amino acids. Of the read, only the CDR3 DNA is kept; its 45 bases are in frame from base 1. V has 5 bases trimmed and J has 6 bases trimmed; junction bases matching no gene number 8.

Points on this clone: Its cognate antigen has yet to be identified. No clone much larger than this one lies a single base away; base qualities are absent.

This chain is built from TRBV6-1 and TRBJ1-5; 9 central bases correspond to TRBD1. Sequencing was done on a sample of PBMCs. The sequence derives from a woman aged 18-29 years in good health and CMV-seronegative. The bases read TGTGCCAGCAGTCTACAGGGGGCTGGGGGTCAGCCCCAGCATTTT. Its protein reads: CASSLQGAGGQPQHF.